This TCR beta chain was identified in a study of tumor and adjacent non-tumor tissue in lung cancer. Background on the study: Histology: about a dozen adenocarcinoma, 2 squamous cell carcinoma, 1 small cell lung cancer.

V dropped 4 bases and J dropped 1 base, with 4 bases sitting between them. This CDR3 region has 12 residues. Germline CDR1 is WSHSY and CDR2 is SAAADI. A modified ARM-PCR protocol with three rounds of nested PCR amplified TCRbeta. MiXCR, applied by TCRdb to the multiplex PCR reads, yields one record per CDR3 protein. In the table there are 220,000 or so distinct CDR3 sequences, over 55% of which are singletons. This clonotype was detected ten times or more. The template was RNA from unsorted bulk tissue. Sample: lung tumor tissue. The TCR was taken from a man between 60 and 75 years old with non-small cell lung cancer. The genes are TRBV10-2 and TRBJ1-1; no firm D call. In DNA, the CDR3 is TGCGCCAGCAGTGTGTCGAACACTGAAGCTTTCTTT. Encoded protein: CASSVSNTEAFF.